One sample yielded the 15 T cell receptor beta chains listed below, sequenced in a study of brain T cells in children with intractable seizures. Time point of the sample: blood from clinic visit 5 months post-surgery; TSC patient then seizure free. The method was immunoSEQ multiplex PCR; TCRdb's version includes in-frame clones alone and lacks a portion of them. This repertoire shows 340,000 or so clones, more than 85% found once; its top ten account for roughly 5.8%. Sequenced here: peripheral blood, sampled 4 to 6 months after surgery. Source of these receptors: a boy younger than two with tuberous sclerosis and intractable seizures.

The gene calls are TRBV30 and TRBJ1-6; D is ambiguous. The CDR3 contains 13 residues. Germline CDR1 GTSNPN, CDR2 SVGIG (reference sequence). V was cut by 3 bases and J by 7 bases, with 10 bases left in between. CDR3 bases: TGTGCCTGGAGCAATCAGATCAATTCACCCCTCCACTTT. Its translation is CAWSNQINSPLHF. The whole variable domain, remainder taken from reference TRBV30 and TRBJ1-6, is SQTIHQWPATLVQPVGSPLSLECTVEGTSNPNLYWYRQAAGRGLQLLFYSVGIGQISSEVPQNLSASRPQDRQFILSSKKLLLSDSGFYLCAWSNQINSPLHFGNGTRLTVT.

This chain uses TRBV30 with TRBJ2-1; maybe TRBD2 (6 bases). V lost 2 bases and J 9 bases, leaving 14 bases between the germline ends. The germline V gene has CDR1 GTSNPN and CDR2 SVGIG (reference sequence). The CDR3 contains 13 residues. The CDR3 spells CAWSFRLVGEQFF. In DNA, the CDR3 is TGTGCCTGGAGTTTCCGACTAGTGGGTGAGCAGTTCTTC.

The chain has TRBV2 and TRBJ2-7; D remains unclear. This CDR3 spans 13 amino acids. Germline-derived CDR1 and CDR2 are SNHLY and FYNNEI. The germline V and J ends were trimmed by 3 bases and 3 bases, with 9 bases remaining between them. CDR3 nucleotide sequence: TGTGCCAGCAGTGACCGGGCCCTCTACGAGCAGTACTTC. As protein: CASSDRALYEQYF.

The chain couples TRBV6-6 to TRBJ1-1; 7 bases map to TRBD1. The germline V gene encodes CDR1 MNHNY and CDR2 SVGAGI (reference sequence). This CDR3 is built from 14 residues. The junction had 6 bases not matched to a gene; V was cut back by 7 bases and J by 1 base. The CDR3 sequence is CASNKQGSNTEAFF. The CDR3 bases are TGTGCCAGCAATAAACAGGGGTCGAACACTGAAGCTTTCTTT.

The rearrangement joins TRBV6-1 to TRBJ1-2; D is ambiguous. This CDR3 comprises 15 residues. Germline V lookup: CDR1 MNHNS, CDR2 SASEGT. The ends were cut back, 2 bases at V and 5 bases at J, with 15 bases in the middle. The CDR3 region is CASSETPSPGYGYTF. CDR3 nucleotide sequence: TGTGCCAGCAGTGAAACCCCCTCCCCCGGTTATGGCTACACCTTC.

J is TRBJ1-1 and V is TRBV19; D call uncertain. The germline V and J ends were trimmed by 6 bases and 0 bases, with 8 bases remaining between them. This CDR3 is 13 amino acids long. CDR1 and CDR2 (germline): LNHDA, SQIVND (reference sequence). This chain's CDR3 is CASSLSVNTEAFF. The DNA of the CDR3 is TGTGCCAGTAGCCTATCAGTGAACACTGAAGCTTTCTTT.

The J gene is TRBJ2-5, the V gene TRBV5-1, with TRBD1 as a possible D gene (5 bases). Germline lookup yields CDR1 SGHRS and CDR2 YFSETQ. The CDR3 runs 14 residues. The germline V and J ends were trimmed by 4 bases and 5 bases, with 15 bases remaining between them. CDR3 sequence reads: CASSPGGQGETQYF. The CDR3, as DNA: TGCGCCAGCAGCCCGGGTGGGCAGGGCGAGACCCAGTACTTC.

The CDR3 DNA reads as TGTGCCAGCAGCCCCTCCCACGCGACCGATACGCAGTATTTT. Translation gives CASSPSHATDTQYF. The rearrangement links TRBV27 to TRBJ2-3; D gene uncertain. The CDR3 runs 14 residues. V lost 6 bases to trimming and J lost 6 bases, with 16 bases between them. From germline, CDR1 is MNHEY and CDR2 SMNVEV (reference sequence).

The gene calls are TRBV5-5 and TRBJ1-3; a possible D gene is TRBD1 (5 bases). Germline CDR1 SGHKS, CDR2 YYEKEE (reference sequence). The CDR3 consists of 16 residues. Trimming removed 1 base from V and 4 bases from J, with 15 bases in between. CDR3 sequence (DNA): TGTGCCAGCAGCTTGTGGGACTCCTCGAAAGGAAACACCATATATTTT. This codes for CASSLWDSSKGNTIYF.

The V call is TRBV6-1, the J call TRBJ2-7; D remains ambiguous. This CDR3 region has 11 residues. V was cut by 1 base and J by 6 bases, with 4 bases left in between. Per the germline V gene, CDR1 is MNHNS and CDR2 is SASEGT. In nucleotides, the CDR3 is TGTGCCAGCAGTGAAGGTGGCGAGCAGTACTTC. Protein product: CASSEGGEQYF.

The chain is built from TRBV7-3 and TRBJ1-6, with D maybe TRBD1 (5 bases). Germline CDR1 reads SGHTA; CDR2 reads FQGTGA. The CDR3 is 15 amino acids. With 5 bases removed from V and 8 bases from J, the gap between germline ends came to 16 bases. The CDR3 nucleotides are TGTGCCAGCAGCGCCCGGGGGAGGGCCGATTCACCCCTCCACTTT. It is translated as CASSARGRADSPLHF.

The J gene is TRBJ1-1, the V gene TRBV3-1 (or the pseudogene TRBV3-2); D is undetermined. CDR1 and CDR2 from the germline V gene are LGHDT and YNNKEL (reference sequence). The V end was cut by 0 bases, the J end by 11 bases, with 16 bases between. The CDR3 consists of 14 residues. CDR3 protein: CASSQDPTNPPAFF. In DNA, the CDR3 is TGTGCCAGCAGCCAAGACCCAACAAACCCCCCGGCTTTCTTT.

This clone was picked up a small number of times. The sample carries other DNA sequences with the same CDR3. CDR3 loop: CAWSSGANVLTF. The CDR3 DNA is TGTGCCTGGAGCTCTGGGGCCAACGTCCTGACTTTC. The chain links TRBV30 to TRBJ2-6; no clear D gene. Trimming took off 3 bases at V and 0 bases at J, with 0 bases between the two ends. CDR1 and CDR2 (germline): GTSNPN, SVGIG (reference sequence). The CDR3 spans 12 residues.

The chain uses TRBV20-1 and TRBJ1-1; no clear D. Germline CDR1 is DFQATT and CDR2 is SNEGSKA (reference sequence). The CDR3 is 15 residues long. V was pared by 3 bases and J by 3 bases, with 17 bases between. The CDR3 bases are TGCAGTGCTAGTTACCCCGGACGCGGAGACACTGAAGCTTTCTTT. This codes for CSASYPGRGDTEAFF.

The chain is built from TRBV21-1 and TRBJ2-2; TRBD1 is the table's D call, not checked against the DNA. TRBV21-1 represents a pseudogene. CDR3 length: 17 amino acids. The CDR3 coding sequence is TGTGCCAGCAGCAAAGCGGGACACCCCGCGAACACCGGGGAGCTGTTTTTT. As protein: CASSKAGHPANTGELFF.